This is a list of T cell receptor beta chains from one sample in a study of CD8 T cells in Susac syndrome. MiXCR, applied by TCRdb to the immunoSEQ multiplex PCR reads, yields one record per CDR3 protein. The sample yields 400,000 to 550,000 distinct CDR3 sequences, around 85% seen once. Sequenced sample: CD8+ T cells from PBMCs. The receptor source for this set is a human donor with multiple sclerosis. The CDR3 runs from the conserved cysteine through the conserved F or W. The D gene is left open where the match is weak. Clone size appears in some rows only: once, few, many, or a class for an expanded clone.

clone size: once
V gene: TRBV14
J gene: TRBJ1-1
CDR3 length: 16
D gene: TRBD1
CDR3 protein: CASSQILRGMNTEAFF
CDR3 DNA: TGTGCCAGCAGCCAAATCCTCAGGGGGATGAACACTGAAGCTTTCTTT

clone size: -
V gene: TRBV5-8
J gene: TRBJ1-5
CDR3 length: 16
D gene: TRBD1
CDR3 protein: CASSLRAGGHDQPQHF
CDR3 DNA: TGTGCCAGCAGCTTGCGGGCAGGGGGCCATGATCAGCCCCAGCATTTT

clone size: -
V gene: TRBV14
J gene: TRBJ2-3
CDR3 length: 16
D gene: -
CDR3 protein: CASSHLGTTFTDTQYF
CDR3 DNA: TGTGCCAGCAGCCATCTGGGGACCACCTTCACAGATACGCAGTATTTT

clone size: -
V gene: TRBV29-1
J gene: TRBJ2-1
CDR3 length: 13
D gene: -
CDR3 protein: CSVGGVSYNEQFF
CDR3 DNA: TGCAGCGTTGGTGGGGTTTCCTACAATGAGCAGTTCTTC

clone size: -
V gene: TRBV7-8
J gene: TRBJ2-7
CDR3 length: 15
D gene: -
CDR3 protein: CASSPEGTASYEQYF
CDR3 DNA: TGTGCCAGCAGCCCAGAAGGGACTGCTTCCTACGAGCAGTACTTC

clone size: -
V gene: TRBV5-5
J gene: TRBJ1-4
CDR3 length: 13
D gene: TRBD1
CDR3 protein: CASRLQGGEKLFF
CDR3 DNA: TGTGCCAGCAGGTTACAGGGGGGAGAAAAACTGTTTTTT

clone size: -
V gene: TRBV19
J gene: TRBJ2-1
CDR3 length: 15
D gene: TRBD2
CDR3 protein: CASSIGPSGNNEQFF
CDR3 DNA: TGTGCCAGTAGTATAGGTCCTAGCGGGAACAATGAGCAGTTCTTC

clone size: -
V gene: TRBV7-8
J gene: TRBJ2-7
CDR3 length: 16
D gene: TRBD2
CDR3 protein: CASSSTRGLAGGEQYF
CDR3 DNA: TGTGCCAGCAGCTCGACCCGGGGACTAGCGGGAGGGGAGCAGTACTTC

clone size: -
V gene: TRBV5-1
J gene: TRBJ2-7
CDR3 length: 16
D gene: TRBD1
CDR3 protein: CASSGTLGQGVYEQYF
CDR3 DNA: TGCGCCAGCAGCGGAACCCTGGGACAGGGGGTATACGAGCAGTACTTC

clone size: -
V gene: TRBV6-5
J gene: TRBJ2-5
CDR3 length: 15
D gene: TRBD2
CDR3 protein: CASSWTSGTRETQYF
CDR3 DNA: TGTGCCAGCAGTTGGACTAGCGGGACGAGGGAGACCCAGTACTTC

clone size: -
V gene: TRBV6-5
J gene: TRBJ2-2
CDR3 length: 15
D gene: -
CDR3 protein: CASSLGHFGAGELFF
CDR3 DNA: TGTGCCAGCAGCCTCGGACATTTTGGTGCCGGGGAGCTGTTTTTT

clone size: -
V gene: TRBV28
J gene: TRBJ2-7
CDR3 length: 16
D gene: -
CDR3 protein: CASSVTTYREFGEQYF
CDR3 DNA: TGTGCCAGCAGTGTTACTACCTACAGGGAGTTCGGCGAGCAGTACTTC

clone size: -
V gene: TRBV10-2
J gene: TRBJ1-1
CDR3 length: 11
D gene: -
CDR3 protein: CASSESGEAFF
CDR3 DNA: TGCGCCAGCAGTGAGTCGGGAGAAGCTTTCTTT

clone size: -
V gene: TRBV5-4
J gene: TRBJ2-5
CDR3 length: 15
D gene: -
CDR3 protein: CASSLGPDLQETQYF
CDR3 DNA: TGTGCCAGCAGCTTGGGCCCAGACCTCCAAGAGACCCAGTACTTC

clone size: -
V gene: TRBV11-2
J gene: TRBJ2-5
CDR3 length: 14
D gene: -
CDR3 protein: CASSFYASQETQYF
CDR3 DNA: TGTGCCAGCAGCTTCTACGCCAGCCAAGAGACCCAGTACTTC

clone size: -
V gene: TRBV5-1
J gene: TRBJ1-1
CDR3 length: 14
D gene: -
CDR3 protein: CASSLMAAFTEVFF
CDR3 DNA: TGCGCCAGCAGCTTGATGGCAGCGTTCACTGAAGTTTTCTTT

clone size: once
V gene: TRBV15
J gene: TRBJ1-1
CDR3 length: 14
D gene: -
CDR3 protein: CATSSVSVGTEAFF
CDR3 DNA: TGTGCCACCAGCAGCGTTTCCGTGGGCACTGAAGCTTTCTTT

clone size: -
V gene: TRBV27
J gene: TRBJ2-5
CDR3 length: 13
D gene: -
CDR3 protein: CASSPAGDETQYF
CDR3 DNA: TGTGCCAGCAGTCCCGCAGGGGACGAGACCCAGTACTTC

clone size: -
V gene: TRBV27
J gene: TRBJ1-5
CDR3 length: 14
D gene: -
CDR3 protein: CASSFLAGNQPQHF
CDR3 DNA: TGTGCCAGCAGTTTTTTGGCTGGTAATCAGCCCCAGCATTTT

clone size: -
V gene: TRBV5-5
J gene: TRBJ2-7
CDR3 length: 15
D gene: TRBD1
CDR3 protein: CASSGGQGAIYEQYF
CDR3 DNA: TGTGCCAGCAGCGGGGGACAGGGGGCAATCTACGAGCAGTACTTC

clone size: -
V gene: TRBV29-1
J gene: TRBJ1-1
CDR3 length: 15
D gene: -
CDR3 protein: CSVLPAIESNTEAFF
CDR3 DNA: TGCAGCGTCCTGCCCGCTATCGAGTCTAACACTGAAGCTTTCTTT

clone size: -
V gene: TRBV5-1
J gene: TRBJ1-5
CDR3 length: 15
D gene: -
CDR3 protein: CASSLDSGADQPQHF
CDR3 DNA: TGCGCCAGCAGCTTGGATTCGGGCGCGGATCAGCCCCAGCATTTT

clone size: -
V gene: TRBV11-2
J gene: TRBJ1-1
CDR3 length: 16
D gene: TRBD1
CDR3 protein: CASSLWDRGSSTEAFF
CDR3 DNA: TGTGCCAGCAGCTTATGGGACAGGGGGAGTTCCACTGAAGCTTTCTTT

clone size: once
V gene: TRBV7-3
J gene: TRBJ2-3
CDR3 length: 17
D gene: TRBD2
CDR3 protein: CASSLTSSGGYADTQYF
CDR3 DNA: TGTGCCAGCAGCTTAACTTCTAGCGGGGGGTATGCAGATACGCAGTATTTT

clone size: -
V gene: TRBV11-1
J gene: TRBJ1-6
CDR3 length: 14
D gene: TRBD1
CDR3 protein: CASRPGQGGSPLHF
CDR3 DNA: TGTGCCAGCAGACCGGGACAGGGGGGTTCACCCCTCCACTTT

clone size: -
V gene: TRBV27
J gene: TRBJ2-7
CDR3 length: 16
D gene: TRBD1
CDR3 protein: CASTYYNDRGTYEQYF
CDR3 DNA: TGTGCCAGCACCTACTATAACGACAGGGGTACCTACGAGCAGTACTTC

clone size: -
V gene: TRBV5-1
J gene: TRBJ2-7
CDR3 length: 15
D gene: TRBD1
CDR3 protein: CASSLRTGRFHEQYF
CDR3 DNA: TGCGCCAGCAGCCTAAGGACAGGCCGGTTCCACGAGCAGTACTTC

clone size: -
V gene: TRBV30
J gene: TRBJ2-2
CDR3 length: 13
D gene: TRBD1
CDR3 protein: CACWDRDTGELFF
CDR3 DNA: TGTGCCTGTTGGGACAGGGACACCGGGGAGCTGTTTTTT

clone size: -
V gene: TRBV27
J gene: TRBJ1-2
CDR3 length: 17
D gene: -
CDR3 protein: CASSLTGQGRVGYGYTF
CDR3 DNA: TGTGCCAGCAGTTTGACAGGCCAAGGGCGGGTCGGGTATGGCTACACCTTC

clone size: -
V gene: TRBV4-1
J gene: TRBJ1-5
CDR3 length: 15
D gene: -
CDR3 protein: CASSLWTGTDQPQHF
CDR3 DNA: TGCGCCAGCAGTCTATGGACCGGAACTGATCAGCCCCAGCATTTT

clone size: -
V gene: TRBV12-3/TRBV12-4
J gene: TRBJ1-5
CDR3 length: 15
D gene: -
CDR3 protein: CASTPDPYSNQPQHF
CDR3 DNA: TGTGCCAGCACCCCCGACCCTTATAGCAATCAGCCCCAGCATTTT

clone size: -
V gene: TRBV27
J gene: TRBJ1-1
CDR3 length: 14
D gene: -
CDR3 protein: CASSFGTLNTEAFF
CDR3 DNA: TGTGCCAGCAGTTTCGGGACCTTGAACACTGAAGCTTTCTTT

clone size: -
V gene: TRBV29-1
J gene: TRBJ2-1
CDR3 length: 15
D gene: TRBD2
CDR3 protein: CSVVFWEGHVNEQFF
CDR3 DNA: TGCAGCGTTGTGTTCTGGGAGGGTCACGTAAATGAGCAGTTCTTC

clone size: -
V gene: TRBV13
J gene: TRBJ2-1
CDR3 length: 15
D gene: TRBD2
CDR3 protein: CASSFSGNRYNEQFF
CDR3 DNA: TGTGCCAGCAGCTTTAGCGGGAATCGTTACAATGAGCAGTTCTTC